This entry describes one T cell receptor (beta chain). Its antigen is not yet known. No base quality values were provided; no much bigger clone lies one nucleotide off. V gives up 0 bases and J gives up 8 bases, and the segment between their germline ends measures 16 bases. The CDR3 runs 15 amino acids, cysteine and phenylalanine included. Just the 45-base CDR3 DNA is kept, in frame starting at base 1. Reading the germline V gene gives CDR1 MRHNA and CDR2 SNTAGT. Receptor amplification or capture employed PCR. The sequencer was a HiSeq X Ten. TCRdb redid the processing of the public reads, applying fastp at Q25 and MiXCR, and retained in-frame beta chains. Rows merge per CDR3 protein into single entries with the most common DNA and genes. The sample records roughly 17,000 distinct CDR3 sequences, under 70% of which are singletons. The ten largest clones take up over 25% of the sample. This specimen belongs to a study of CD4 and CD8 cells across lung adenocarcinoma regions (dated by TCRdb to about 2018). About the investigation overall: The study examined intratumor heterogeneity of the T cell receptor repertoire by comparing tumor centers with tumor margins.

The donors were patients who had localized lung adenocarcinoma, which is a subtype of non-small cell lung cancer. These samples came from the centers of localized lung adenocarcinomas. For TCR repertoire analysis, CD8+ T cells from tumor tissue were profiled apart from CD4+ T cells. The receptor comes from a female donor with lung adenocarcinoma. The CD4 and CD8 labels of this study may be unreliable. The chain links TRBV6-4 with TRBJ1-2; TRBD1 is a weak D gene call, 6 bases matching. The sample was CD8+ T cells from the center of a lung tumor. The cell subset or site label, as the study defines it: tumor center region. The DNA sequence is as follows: TGTGCCAGCAGTGACTCTATTGAGGGGGATGGAGGCTACACCTTC. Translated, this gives CASSDSIEGDGGYTF.